Following are 10 T cell receptor beta chains from one sample sequenced in a study of blood T cell repertoires in COVID-19. Using immunoSEQ multiplex PCR, the repertoire was profiled, and TCRdb retains in-frame clones only, with some absent. The table lists tens of thousands of clones, 88% of them singletons, with roughly a tenth in the top ten. Sequencing input: peripheral blood. The receptors stem from a human donor in a cohort sampled during active COVID-19.

This clone was counted once. This chain uses TRBV21-1 with TRBJ2-5; the tabulated D call, TRBD1, remains unverified against the DNA. TRBV21-1 is described as a pseudogene. The CDR3 sequence is 16 residues long. The CDR3 DNA reads TGTGCCAGCAGCAAAGCTCGCTGGGGACAGGGGGAGACCCAGTACTTC. Encoded protein: CASSKARWGQGETQYF.

This clone was seen once. This chain uses TRBV5-1 with TRBJ2-1, with 8 positions matching TRBD1. This CDR3 has 13 residues. Germline CDR1 reads SGHRS; CDR2 reads YFSETQ. Germline trimming cut 4 bases from V and 7 bases from J; bases unmatched to any gene: 4. CDR3 DNA: TGCGCCAGCAGCACCGGACAGGGAAATGAGCAGTTCTTC. This codes for CASSTGQGNEQFF.

The rearrangement joins TRBV9 to TRBJ1-4; TRBD1 aligns across 11 bases. Germline trimming cut 4 bases from V and 7 bases from J; bases unmatched to any gene: 6. CDR1 and CDR2 from the germline V gene are SGDLS and YYNGEE. The CDR3 totals 15 residues. As DNA, the CDR3 is TGTGCCAGCAGCCATGGACAGGGGGCGGGTGAAAAACTGTTTTTT. It translates to CASSHGQGAGEKLFF.

The chain has TRBV28 and TRBJ2-6; maybe TRBD1 (7 bases). This CDR3 contains 16 residues. Germline CDR1 reads MDHEN; CDR2 reads SYDVKM. V was clipped by 6 bases and J by 3 bases, with 15 bases between them. The CDR3 is CASRNRGAGGANVLTF. Here the CDR3 DNA reads TGTGCCAGCAGGAACAGGGGAGCGGGTGGGGCCAACGTCCTGACTTTC.

The chain carries TRBV30 and TRBJ2-7; TRBD2 matches 7 bases. Trimming cost V 0 bases and J 2 bases; bases outside gene matches: 16. Germline V gives CDR1 GTSNPN, CDR2 SVGIG (reference sequence). The CDR3 runs 18 residues. The CDR3, as DNA: TGTGCCTGGAGTGTAGTACCCCGGTCACTAGCGAAGGCCTACGAGCAGTACTTC. Translated: CAWSVVPRSLAKAYEQYF. Combining the CDR3 with reference TRBV30 and TRBJ2-7 gives the whole variable domain SQTIHQWPATLVQPVGSPLSLECTVEGTSNPNLYWYRQAAGRGLQLLFYSVGIGQISSEVPQNLSASRPQDRQFILSSKKLLLSDSGFYLCAWSVVPRSLAKAYEQYFGPGTRLTVT.

The chain combines TRBV10-3 with TRBJ1-2; 7 bases fit TRBD1. The CDR3 length is 15 residues. Germline V lookup: CDR1 ENHRY, CDR2 SYGVKD. The V and J ends lost 3 bases and 1 base, in that order; junction bases with no gene match: 5. In nucleotides, the CDR3 is TGTGCCATCAGTGAAGAGGGGGCGGGTAACTATGGCTACACCTTC. As protein: CAISEEGAGNYGYTF.

This chain connects TRBV7-8 to TRBJ2-7, with a possible D match to TRBD1 (5 bases). The germline V gene encodes CDR1 SGHVS and CDR2 FQNEAQ. The V end lost 5 bases, the J end lost 1 base, and 18 bases lay between the germline ends. The CDR3 loop spans 16 amino acids. CDR3 bases: TGTGCCAGCAGCAGCAGTAGGACACTTTTTTCCTACGAGCAGTACTTC. As protein: CASSSSRTLFSYEQYF.

V usage is TRBV5-1 and J usage is TRBJ2-3; TRBD1 matches at 10 bases. The CDR3 extends over 16 amino acids. Germline-derived CDR1 and CDR2 are SGHRS and YFSETQ. The ends lost 3 bases at V and 2 bases at J; junction bases unmatched: 6. The CDR3 DNA reads as TGCGCCAGCAGCTCGACCGGGACAGGGGTCACAGATACGCAGTATTTT. It yields the protein CASSSTGTGVTDTQYF. Combining the CDR3 with reference TRBV5-1 and TRBJ2-3 gives the whole variable domain KAGVTQTPRYLIKTRGQQVTLSCSPISGHRSVSWYQQTPGQGLQFLFEYFSETQRNKGNFPGRFSGRQFSNSRSEMNVSTLELGDSALYLCASSSTGTGVTDTQYFGPGTRLTVL.

The rearrangement joins TRBV6-1 to TRBJ2-7; D not resolved. CDR3 length equals 12 residues. Germline V gene data show CDR1 as MNHNS and CDR2 as SASEGT. Trimming pared 2 bases from V and 5 bases from J, leaving 7 bases between. The CDR3 loop reads CASSERLNEQYF. CDR3 nucleotide sequence: TGTGCCAGCAGTGAACGGTTAAACGAGCAGTACTTC.

The chain joins TRBV12-3 or TRBV12-4 to TRBJ1-2; D possibly corresponds to TRBD1 (5 bases). V gave up 1 base and J gave up 8 bases, with 8 bases separating them. The CDR3 spans 12 residues. The DNA for the CDR3 is TGTGCCAGCAGTTTAGTAGGGGAAGGCTACACCTTC. Amino acid sequence: CASSLVGEGYTF.